This TCR beta chain was profiled in a study of blood T cell repertoires in COVID-19. Recovery meant two consecutive negative NP/OP PCR tests, professional clearance, or resolved symptoms. Some clones are missing from TCRdb's copy, which holds only in-frame ones; the method was immunoSEQ multiplex PCR. The table records hundreds of thousands of clones, around 89% of them present only once. Sequences were obtained from PBMCs or T cells enriched from blood (not recorded which). The sequence was obtained from a middle-aged woman who had recovered from COVID-19.

CDR3: CASSFLQGLAGPPYNEQFF. The CDR3 coding sequence is TGTGCCAGCAGCTTCTTACAGGGACTAGCGGGACCTCCTTACAATGAGCAGTTCTTC. V usage is TRBV7-8 and J usage is TRBJ2-1, with 13 bases that match TRBD2. This CDR3 region has 19 residues. The V gene end was trimmed by 3 bases and the J gene end by 4 bases; junction bases not matched to a gene: 12. Germline V gives CDR1 SGHVS, CDR2 FQNEAQ.